The rows below give T cell receptor beta chains drawn from one sample of a study of cytomegalovirus exposure and HLA in healthy donors. The data were produced by immunoSEQ multiplex PCR, yet TCRdb's version contains in-frame clones alone and is incomplete. The sample consists of about 35,000 clones, 80% of them appearing once. The sample consisted of PBMCs. The source of these receptors is a male donor in good health and CMV-seronegative. Each CDR3 is given with its conserved first and last residue. The D gene is left open where the match is weak. Clone size appears in some rows only: once, few, many, or a class for an expanded clone.

v_call	d_call	j_call	clone_size	cdr3_aa	cdr3_nt
TRBV5-4	NA	TRBJ2-7	NA	CASSLSSGSYEQYF	TGTGCCAGCAGCTTGTCGAGCGGATCCTACGAGCAGTACTTC
TRBV5-1	TRBD2	TRBJ2-1	once	CASNQGGTSYNEQFF	TGCGCCAGCAACCAGGGCGGGACTAGTTACAATGAGCAGTTCTTC
TRBV7-9	NA	TRBJ1-2	NA	CASSLEGWVYGYTF	TGTGCCAGCAGCTTGGAGGGTTGGGTCTATGGCTACACCTTC
TRBV30	NA	TRBJ1-5	NA	CACKGTSPIQGNQPQHF	TGTGCCTGCAAGGGGACTTCTCCGATACAGGGCAATCAGCCCCAGCATTTT
TRBV5-1	TRBD2	TRBJ2-2	NA	CASSLDGTSGDLLSTGELFF	TGCGCCAGCAGCTTGGACGGGACTAGCGGGGACCTTTTAAGCACCGGGGAGCTGTTTTTT
TRBV25-1	TRBD1	TRBJ1-2	NA	CASSPTGAVGGYTF	TGTGCCAGCAGTCCGACAGGGGCCGTAGGTGGCTACACCTTC
TRBV28	TRBD1	TRBJ2-7	NA	CASSRIGTGYSYEQYF	TGTGCCAGCAGCCGCATCGGGACAGGTTACTCCTACGAGCAGTACTTC
TRBV4-1	TRBD1	TRBJ2-2	NA	CASSHSGTGWDGELFF	TGCGCCAGCAGCCACTCCGGGACAGGGTGGGACGGGGAGCTGTTTTTT
TRBV10-2	TRBD1	TRBJ1-5	NA	CASSDRGQGGNQPQHF	TGCGCCAGCAGTGACCGTGGACAGGGGGGGAATCAGCCCCAGCATTTT
TRBV10-3	TRBD1	TRBJ1-1	NA	CAIRKGTGPNTEAFF	TGTGCCATCAGGAAGGGGACAGGTCCCAACACTGAAGCTTTCTTT
TRBV30	NA	TRBJ1-6	NA	CAWSVPDSRDSPLHF	TGTGCCTGGAGTGTACCCGACAGCCGTGATTCACCCCTCCACTTT
TRBV27	NA	TRBJ2-7	NA	CASRGGGRFREQYF	TGTGCCAGCCGCGGTGGGGGCCGATTTCGCGAGCAGTACTTC
TRBV27	TRBD1	TRBJ1-6	NA	CASSLTTGGDSPLHF	TGTGCCAGCAGTTTAACGACAGGGGGTGATTCACCCCTCCACTTT
TRBV7-9	NA	TRBJ1-2	NA	CASSLITSGKSGYTF	TGTGCCAGCAGCTTAATTACCTCAGGGAAGTCGGGCTACACCTTC